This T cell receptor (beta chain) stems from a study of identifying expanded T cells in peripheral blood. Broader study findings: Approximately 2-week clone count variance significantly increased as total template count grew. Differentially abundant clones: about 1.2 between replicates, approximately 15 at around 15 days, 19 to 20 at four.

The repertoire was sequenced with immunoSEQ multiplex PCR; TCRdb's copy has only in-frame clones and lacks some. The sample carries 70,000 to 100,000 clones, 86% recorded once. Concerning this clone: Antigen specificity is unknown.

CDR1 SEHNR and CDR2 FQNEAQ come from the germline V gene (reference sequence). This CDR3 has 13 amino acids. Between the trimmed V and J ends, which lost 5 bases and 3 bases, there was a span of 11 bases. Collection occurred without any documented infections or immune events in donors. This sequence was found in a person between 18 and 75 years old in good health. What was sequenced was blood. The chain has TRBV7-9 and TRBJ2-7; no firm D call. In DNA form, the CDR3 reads TGTGCCAGCAGCGTTTCGGAAAGCTACGAGCAGTACTTC. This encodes CASSVSESYEQYF.